This T cell receptor (beta chain) is from a study of T-cell reconstitution after alpha-beta-depleted transplantation in children. The sample holds a few counts of this clonotype. The CDR3 length is 14 residues. The V gene lost 1 base and the J gene lost 3 bases, with 10 bases spanning the gap. Looked up from germline, CDR1 is MDHEN and CDR2 is SYDVKM. Unique molecular identifiers tagged the TCRbeta library. TCRdb itself ran the PCR reads through MiXCR, one entry per CDR3 protein. The table lists about a million distinct CDR3 sequences, roughly 31% of them singletons. The chain is built from TRBV28 and TRBJ2-7, with D perhaps matching TRBD2 (6 bases). The source was PBMCs, mostly from graft donor cells, collected 360 days after TCRalphabeta/CD19-depleted stem cell transplant. The TCR sequence derives from a boy in the first two years of life who had a stem cell transplant for SCID, so the T cells may come from the graft donor. The CDR3 reads CASSLLAGNYEQYF. CDR3 nucleotide sequence: TGTGCCAGCAGTTTATTGGCGGGGAACTACGAGCAGTACTTC.